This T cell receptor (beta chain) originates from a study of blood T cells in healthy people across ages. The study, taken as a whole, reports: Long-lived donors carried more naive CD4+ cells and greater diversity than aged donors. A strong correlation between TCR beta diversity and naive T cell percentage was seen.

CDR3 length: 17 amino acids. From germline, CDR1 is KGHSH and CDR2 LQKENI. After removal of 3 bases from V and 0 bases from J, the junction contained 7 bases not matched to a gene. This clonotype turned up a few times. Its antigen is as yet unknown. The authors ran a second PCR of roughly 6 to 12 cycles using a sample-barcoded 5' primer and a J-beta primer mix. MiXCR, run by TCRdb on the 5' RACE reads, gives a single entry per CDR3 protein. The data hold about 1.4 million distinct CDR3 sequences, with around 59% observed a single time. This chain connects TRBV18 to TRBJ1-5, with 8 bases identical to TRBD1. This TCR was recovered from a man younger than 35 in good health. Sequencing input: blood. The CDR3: CASSPADRAHSNQPQHF. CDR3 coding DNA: TGTGCCAGCTCACCCGCGGACAGGGCTCATAGCAATCAGCCCCAGCATTTT.